One sample yielded the 10 T cell receptor beta chains listed below, sequenced in a study of PD-L1 blockade in urothelial cancer. Using immunoSEQ multiplex PCR, the repertoire was profiled, and TCRdb retains in-frame clones only, with some absent. The sample lists about 52,000 clones; about 80% were seen once. Time point: pretreatment peripheral blood. This sample comprised PBMCs, obtained around atezolizumab (anti-PD-L1) treatment. The receptors were gathered from a man aged 50 to 60 with urothelial cancer.

The chain has TRBV5-5 and TRBJ1-2; a possible D gene is TRBD1 (5 bases). With 0 bases removed from V and 2 bases from J, the gap between germline ends came to 11 bases. CDR1 and CDR2 (germline): SGHKS, YYEKEE (reference sequence). The CDR3 length is 15 residues. CDR3 protein: CASSLERGGNYGYTF. The CDR3 DNA is TGTGCCAGCAGCTTGGAGAGGGGAGGCAACTATGGCTACACCTTC. Filled out from reference TRBV5-5 and TRBJ1-2, the complete variable domain reads DAGVTQSPTHLIKTRGQQVTLRCSPISGHKSVSWYQQVLGQGPQFIFQYYEKEERGRGNFPDRFSARQFPNYSSELNVNALLLGDSALYLCASSLERGGNYGYTFGSGTRLTVV.

V gene TRBV14 combines with J gene TRBJ2-2; 13 bases line up with TRBD2. The ends lost 4 bases at V and 5 bases at J; junction bases unmatched: 4. The CDR3 consists of 16 residues. Germline CDR1 reads SGHDN; CDR2 reads FVKESK. CDR3 nucleotides: TGTGCCAGCAGCCTTAGGGGACTAGCGGGAACCGGGGAGCTGTTTTTT. It yields the protein CASSLRGLAGTGELFF.

This chain joins TRBV10-3 and TRBJ2-4; 7 bases map to TRBD2. Germline-derived CDR1 and CDR2 are ENHRY and SYGVKD. V gave up 5 bases and J gave up 6 bases; unmatched junction bases: 19. This CDR3 is 18 amino acids long. The DNA of the CDR3 is TGTGCCATCAGTCCCTCGCCTGGGGGGGTCGGGATTCGAAACATTCAGTACTTC. This sequence encodes CAISPSPGGVGIRNIQYF.

The V and J genes are TRBV6-5 and TRBJ1-1, with D possibly matching TRBD1 (6 bases). V lost 6 bases and J lost 9, with 14 bases in between. CDR3 length: 12 amino acids. Germline-derived CDR1 and CDR2 are MNHEY and SVGAGI. The CDR3 DNA reads TGTGCCAGCAGCCGGGACACCGGGCAAGCTTTCTTT. Translating it yields CASSRDTGQAFF.

The J gene is TRBJ2-6, the V gene TRBV7-6, with 8 bases that match TRBD1. Germline CDR1 SGHVS, CDR2 FNYEAQ. The CDR3 covers 15 residues. Trimming at V came to 9 bases and at J to 2 bases, leaving 6 bases not matched to a gene. The CDR3 protein is CASGQGTPGANVLTF. The DNA for the CDR3 is TGTGCCAGTGGACAGGGCACGCCTGGGGCCAACGTCCTGACTTTC.

This chain connects TRBV5-1 to TRBJ1-2, with a tentative D call TRBD1 (6 bases). The germline gives CDR1 SGHRS, CDR2 YFSETQ. With 5 bases removed from V and 4 bases from J, the gap between germline ends came to 15 bases. The CDR3 spans 14 residues. The CDR3 spells CASSRDRQAYGYTF. CDR3 DNA: TGCGCCAGCAGTCGTGACAGACAGGCCTATGGCTACACCTTC.

Written as DNA, the CDR3 is TGTGCCAGCAGCTTGGTGGCGGGACAGTTTAATCACTATGGCTACACCTTC. The encoded protein is CASSLVAGQFNHYGYTF. This chain uses TRBV5-6 with TRBJ1-2; 7 bases are shared with TRBD1. Germline V gene lookup returns CDR1 SGHDT and CDR2 YYEEEE. The length of the CDR3 is 17 residues. J lost 3 bases, V lost 0 bases, and 11 bases had no gene match. Looking up the rest from reference TRBV5-6 and TRBJ1-2 gives the full variable domain: DAGVTQSPTHLIKTRGQQVTLRCSPKSGHDTVSWYQQALGQGPQFIFQYYEEEERQRGNFPDRFSGHQFPNYSSELNVNALLLGDSALYLCASSLVAGQFNHYGYTFGSGTRLTVV.

This chain joins TRBV7-2 and TRBJ2-2, with TRBD1 matching 7 bases. CDR1 and CDR2 from the germline V gene are SGHTA and FQGNSA. J lost 0 bases, V lost 5 bases, and 3 bases had no gene match. The CDR3 is made up of 15 amino acids. CDR3 in DNA: TGTGCCAGCAGCCGACAGGGCACGAACACCGGGGAGCTGTTTTTT. Its protein is CASSRQGTNTGELFF.

This clone showed up just once. The chain links TRBV7-8 to TRBJ2-1; 9 positions match TRBD2. V trimming: 6 bases; J trimming: 3 bases; junction bases outside the gene matches: 15. Germline V gene lookup returns CDR1 SGHVS and CDR2 FQNEAQ. The CDR3 is 18 residues long. The CDR3 here is CASSRTPGLAPIYNEQFF. In DNA, the CDR3 is TGTGCCAGCAGTCGGACCCCGGGACTAGCCCCCATCTACAATGAGCAGTTCTTC.

J is TRBJ2-5 and V is TRBV19; a possible D gene is TRBD2 (5 bases). The CDR3 extends over 15 amino acids. V lost 5 bases to trimming and J lost 0 bases, with 13 bases between them. Per the germline V gene, CDR1 is LNHDA and CDR2 is SQIVND (reference sequence). CDR3: CASSRGSTHQETQYF. CDR3 DNA sequence: TGTGCCAGTAGTCGCGGGTCTACACACCAAGAGACCCAGTACTTC. Full variable domain (missing parts from reference TRBV19 and TRBJ2-5): DGGITQSPKYLFRKEGQNVTLSCEQNLNHDAMYWYRQDPGQGLRLIYYSQIVNDFQKGDIAEGYSVSREKKESFPLTVTSAQKNPTAFYLCASSRGSTHQETQYFGPGTRLLVL.